Detailed here is one T cell receptor (beta chain). The antigen is not known. The CDR3 extends over 16 amino acids. The germline CDR1 and CDR2 sequences are ENHRY and SYGVKD. V lost 0 bases and J lost 7, with 16 bases in between. Prepared TCR beta cDNA libraries contained unique molecular identifiers. Via MiXCR, TCRdb re-called the PCR reads, giving one row per CDR3 protein. The sample lists fewer than 850,000 distinct CDR3 sequences; 25% to 30% were seen once. The source of the sample is a study of post-analysis software for immune sequencing data. Study background: Disease courses included relapsing-remitting, secondary progressive and progressive-relapsing multiple sclerosis.

Findings of the study overall: Patients carried five TRBV segments more frequently than controls did, and TRBV5-6, TRBV5-1 and TRBV20-1 were among them. Strong co-clustering by F measure linked samples that shared a preparation batch.

This TCR was recovered from a girl aged 5 to 17 with multiple sclerosis. The chain carries TRBV10-3 and TRBJ1-5, with a weak D call TRBD1 (5 bases). The material sequenced was blood. The CDR3 DNA follows: TGTGCCATCAGTGAGTCGAACGTCAGGGCCCGACAGCCCCAGCATTTT. Translating it yields CAISESNVRARQPQHF.